The rows below give T cell receptor beta chains drawn from one sample of a study of control samples from healthy donors and cancer patients. Assay used: immunoSEQ multiplex PCR; TCRdb lists only in-frame clones, some missing. The sample yields 150,000 to 200,000 clones, over 85% seen once. Sequenced material: blood. These receptors came from a young man in good health. Both conserved end residues are part of each CDR3. A D gene is named only where the DNA matches it firmly. Expanded clones are given a class, and other clones once, few, many or no size at all.

V gene,D gene,clone size,J gene,CDR3 DNA,CDR3 protein
TRBV19,TRBD1,few,TRBJ1-2,TGTGCCAGTAGCACAGGGACAGCAACTAACTATGGCTACACCTTC,CASSTGTATNYGYTF
TRBV19,.,.,TRBJ1-4,TGTGCCAGTAGTTACGGGGGAGTTTATGAAAAACTGTTTTTT,CASSYGGVYEKLFF
TRBV18,TRBD1,.,TRBJ1-2,TGTGCCAGCTCACCGGGACAGTTCGACTATGGCTACACCTTC,CASSPGQFDYGYTF
TRBV14,.,.,TRBJ2-3,TGTGCCAGCAGCCAAGCCCTCTCCACAGATACGCAGTATTTT,CASSQALSTDTQYF
TRBV6-5,TRBD1,.,TRBJ1-6,TGTGCCAGCCTAGGGACAGTTAATAATTCACCCCTCCACTTT,CASLGTVNNSPLHF
TRBV7-6,TRBD1,.,TRBJ1-1,TGTGCCAGCAGCCCGGGCCGCACAGGGGAGACTGAAGCTTTCTTT,CASSPGRTGETEAFF
TRBV2,.,.,TRBJ1-3,TGTGCCAGTCGACGTATGGGCAGTGCACCCCAGCAATCTGGAAACACCATATATTTT,CASRRMGSAPQQSGNTIYF
TRBV6-2/TRBV6-3,TRBD1,few,TRBJ1-5,TGTGCCAGCAGTGCTTCGGACAGGGGGCTCGGTCAGCCCCAGCATTTT,CASSASDRGLGQPQHF
TRBV28,.,.,TRBJ1-2,TGTGCCAGCACCCCGGACAAATCTGGCTACACCTTC,CASTPDKSGYTF
TRBV28,.,.,TRBJ1-6,TGTGCCAGCAGTTCGCGGACAATTGATAATTCACCCCTCCACTTT,CASSSRTIDNSPLHF
TRBV3-1/TRBV3-2,.,.,TRBJ2-7,TGTGCCAGCAGCCAACCCGGGGCCTTGGGCTCCTACGAGCAGTACTTC,CASSQPGALGSYEQYF
TRBV3-1/TRBV3-2,.,.,TRBJ2-1,TGTGCCAGCAGCCTTTTTCTGGGGAATGAGCAGTTCTTC,CASSLFLGNEQFF
TRBV4-1,TRBD2,few,TRBJ2-7,TGCGCCAGCAGCCAAGGAGGAGCGGGAGTCTCCGTCGAGCAGTACTTC,CASSQGGAGVSVEQYF
TRBV19,.,.,TRBJ2-3,TGTGCCAGTAGTATCAGGGGCCGAGTAGATACGCAGTATTTT,CASSIRGRVDTQYF
TRBV5-1,.,.,TRBJ2-1,TGCGCCAGCCGTATCGAACAGGGCTACAATGAGCAGTTCTTC,CASRIEQGYNEQFF
TRBV19,.,.,TRBJ1-2,TGTGCCAGTAGTATAGATTACCCCCCGGCACCAAACTATGGCTACACCTTC,CASSIDYPPAPNYGYTF
TRBV10-2,.,.,TRBJ1-1,TGCGCCAGCAGTCTCGGGGGGGACACTGAAGCTTTCTTT,CASSLGGDTEAFF
TRBV30,.,.,TRBJ1-4,TGTGCCTGGAGTGGAGACTCTGGAAATGAAAAACTGTTTTTT,CAWSGDSGNEKLFF
TRBV13,.,.,TRBJ2-1,TGTGCCAGCAGCCCTTATAGCGGTCCCTACAATGAGCAGTTCTTC,CASSPYSGPYNEQFF
TRBV5-4,.,.,TRBJ1-2,TGTGCCAGCACCCCCACGTTAGGGCCTTCTAACTATGGCTACACCTTC,CASTPTLGPSNYGYTF
TRBV5-3,.,.,TRBJ1-5,TGTGCCGGGGGCCCGCTTAGTTTGCAGCCCCAGCATTTT,CAGGPLSLQPQHF
TRBV14,.,.,TRBJ2-1,TGTGCCAGCAGCCCACTACTAGTCTCGAATGAGCAGTTCTTC,CASSPLLVSNEQFF
TRBV7-2,.,.,TRBJ1-4,TGTGCCAGCAGCTCCAGGGCGACTAATGAAAAACTGTTTTTT,CASSSRATNEKLFF
TRBV10-3,TRBD1,.,TRBJ1-5,TGTGCCTCGGGGACAGTGGGCAATCAGCCCCAGCATTTT,CASGTVGNQPQHF
TRBV5-1,TRBD2,.,TRBJ2-1,TGCGCCAGCAGCTCTGTATCCGTAGCGGGAATCTGGAATGAGCAGTTCTTC,CASSSVSVAGIWNEQFF
TRBV30,.,.,TRBJ1-6,TGTGCCTGGAGGAACAGTAATTCACCCCTCCACTTT,CAWRNSNSPLHF
TRBV14,.,.,TRBJ2-1,TGTGCCAGCAGCCAAGATGGCCAGGTACGCTTCTTC,CASSQDGQVRFF
TRBV7-6,TRBD2,once,TRBJ2-7,TGTGCCAGCAGCTTATACGTAGCGGGCCCTACCTACGAGCAGTACTTC,CASSLYVAGPTYEQYF
TRBV9,TRBD1,once,TRBJ1-2,TGTGCCAGCAGCCCTTGGACAGGGGGCGACTATGGCTACACCTTC,CASSPWTGGDYGYTF
TRBV19,TRBD1,once,TRBJ1-2,TGTGCCAGTAGTACCGGGACAGGGGGCGCAGACTATGGCTACACCTTC,CASSTGTGGADYGYTF
TRBV11-2,.,.,TRBJ1-1,TGTGCCAGCAGCCTCACGGGAGACTACACTGAAGCTTTCTTT,CASSLTGDYTEAFF
TRBV2,.,.,TRBJ1-2,TGTGCCAGCAGTTCTCGGGTTGGGTATACTTATGGCTACACCTTC,CASSSRVGYTYGYTF
TRBV10-2,TRBD1,.,TRBJ1-1,TGCGCCAGCAGTGCCCAGGGGGGCACTGAAGCTTTCTTT,CASSAQGGTEAFF
TRBV4-2,.,.,TRBJ1-3,TGTGCCAGCAGCCGAATCGCAGGGGCTCGTGCAGGAAACACCATATATTTT,CASSRIAGARAGNTIYF
TRBV7-2,TRBD1,.,TRBJ1-1,TGTGCCAGCAGCCCCAGACAGGGAACTGAAGCTTTCTTT,CASSPRQGTEAFF
TRBV7-8,.,.,TRBJ2-3,TGTGCCAGCAGCTTAGGGGGTGCCACAGATACGCAGTATTTT,CASSLGGATDTQYF
TRBV28,.,.,TRBJ1-1,TGTGCCAGCAGTTTGGGCCCCCGTGAAGCTTTCTTT,CASSLGPREAFF
TRBV28,.,once,TRBJ2-3,TGTGCCAGCAACGAGGGGAGCACAGATACGCAGTATTTT,CASNEGSTDTQYF
TRBV21-1,.,.,TRBJ1-4,TGTGCCAGCAGCAACACCGATGCAACAGGGGTGGCCAATGAAAAACTGTTTTTT,CASSNTDATGVANEKLFF
TRBV2,TRBD2,.,TRBJ2-2,TGTGCCAGCAGTCCTCCTAGCGGGCAGAACACCGGGGAGCTGTTTTTT,CASSPPSGQNTGELFF
TRBV5-8,.,.,TRBJ2-3,TGTGCCAGCAGGGCTTTGAGGAAGAGCACAGATACGCAGTATTTT,CASRALRKSTDTQYF
TRBV27,.,.,TRBJ2-2,TGTGCCAGCAGTTTATGGAGGGGCGCAGGATTCGGGGAGCTGTTTTTT,CASSLWRGAGFGELFF
TRBV11-2,TRBD2,.,TRBJ2-7,TGTGCCAGCAGCTTAGGACTAGCGATCACCTACGAGCAGTACTTC,CASSLGLAITYEQYF
TRBV19,.,.,TRBJ1-5,TGTGCCAGTACCCCCGTGGCAGGGTCCCTAAATCAGCCCCAGCATTTT,CASTPVAGSLNQPQHF
TRBV10-3,TRBD1,.,TRBJ1-1,TGTGCCATCAGTGATGGGACAGGGGCTGAAGCTTTCTTT,CAISDGTGAEAFF
TRBV10-3,.,few,TRBJ1-5,TGTGCCTCCAGGGACTTCAATCAGCCCCAGCATTTT,CASRDFNQPQHF